This is a list of T cell receptor beta chains from one sample in a study of blood T cell repertoires in COVID-19. Data came from immunoSEQ multiplex PCR; TCRdb stores just in-frame clones and leaves some out. The sample has a few hundred thousand clones, 86% seen once. Sequenced input: PBMCs or T cells enriched from blood (not recorded which). These receptors all come from a man aged 40-50 years who had recovered from COVID-19. CDR3s include the opening cysteine and the closing phenylalanine or tryptophan. D genes are given only for firm matches. Clone size, where shown, is once, few, many, or a class for clones that have expanded.

CDR3,DNA,D,size,J,V,length
CASSLTTGGAYEQYF,TGTGCCAGCAGTTTAACGACAGGGGGGGCCTACGAGCAGTACTTC,TRBD1,.,TRBJ2-7,TRBV28,15
CASREGYGYTF,TGTGCCAGTAGAGAGGGATATGGCTACACCTTC,.,.,TRBJ1-2,TRBV19,11
CASSLITANEKLFF,TGCGCCAGCAGCTTGATAACGGCTAATGAAAAACTGTTTTTT,.,few,TRBJ1-4,TRBV5-1,14
CASSLGTSGYGYTF,TGTGCCAGCAGCTTGGGCACCTCGGGCTATGGCTACACCTTC,.,.,TRBJ1-2,TRBV5-6,14
CASSFAALSEQFF,TGTGCCAGCAGTTTCGCGGCTCTCAGTGAGCAGTTCTTC,.,.,TRBJ2-1,TRBV27,13
CATSGTTGADYYGYTF,TGTGCCACCAGTGGGACGACAGGGGCGGATTACTATGGCTACACCTTC,TRBD1,.,TRBJ1-2,TRBV24-1,16
CASSLFYRVGEAFF,TGTGCCAGCAGTTTATTCTACAGGGTGGGTGAAGCTTTCTTT,.,.,TRBJ1-1,TRBV28,14
CASSLGGPSTDTQYF,TGTGCCAGCAGCTTGGGGGGCCCTAGCACAGATACGCAGTATTTT,.,.,TRBJ2-3,TRBV5-8,15
CASSLVDNTEAFF,TGCGCCAGCAGCTTGGTAGATAACACTGAAGCTTTCTTT,.,.,TRBJ1-1,TRBV5-1,13
CASRLMIGTDVLNTEAFF,TGCGCCAGCAGACTTATGATCGGGACAGACGTGTTGAACACTGAAGCTTTCTTT,TRBD1,.,TRBJ1-1,TRBV5-1,18
CASIPSRGGTGGQPQHF,TGTGCCAGTATCCCTTCAAGGGGAGGGACAGGGGGTCAGCCCCAGCATTTT,TRBD1,.,TRBJ1-5,TRBV19,17
CASSIWTGEVHEQYF,TGTGCCAGCAGCATCTGGACAGGGGAGGTCCACGAGCAGTACTTC,TRBD1,.,TRBJ2-7,TRBV13,15
CASSEPKTGVWYEQYF,TGTGCCAGCAGTGAACCGAAGACGGGAGTATGGTACGAGCAGTACTTC,.,few,TRBJ2-7,TRBV2,16
CASSQQIDRGDQPQHF,TGCGCCAGCAGCCAACAAATAGACAGGGGTGATCAGCCCCAGCATTTT,TRBD1,.,TRBJ1-5,TRBV4-3,16
CASSGGNQPQHF,TGTGCCAGCAGTGGCGGTAATCAGCCCCAGCATTTT,.,few,TRBJ1-5,TRBV28,12
CASSPFSSYNEQFF,TGTGCCAGCAGTCCCTTCAGCTCCTACAATGAGCAGTTCTTC,.,.,TRBJ2-1,TRBV27,14
CASSQKFGTGYTDTQYF,TGTGCCAGCAGCCAAAAATTCGGGACAGGGTACACAGATACGCAGTATTTT,TRBD1,.,TRBJ2-3,TRBV3-1/TRBV3-2,17
CASSFDPGDEQFF,TGTGCCAGCAGCTTCGACCCGGGAGATGAGCAGTTCTTC,.,.,TRBJ2-1,TRBV7-3,13
CASSLGQGHGYTF,TGCGCCAGCAGCTTGGGACAGGGCCACGGCTACACCTTC,TRBD1,.,TRBJ1-2,TRBV5-1,13
CASSQGEYGYTF,TGCGCCAGCAGCCAAGGCGAATATGGCTACACCTTC,.,.,TRBJ1-2,TRBV4-3,12
CATGGLAGGNEQYF,TGTGCCACTGGGGGGCTAGCGGGGGGAAACGAGCAGTACTTC,TRBD2,.,TRBJ2-7,TRBV10-3,14
CASSQDKLAGGAYNEQFF,TGTGCCAGCAGCCAAGATAAACTAGCGGGGGGAGCCTACAATGAGCAGTTCTTC,TRBD2,once,TRBJ2-1,TRBV3-1/TRBV3-2,18
CAGAGAGNTIYF,TGTGCCGGCGCAGGGGCTGGAAACACCATATATTTT,.,.,TRBJ1-3,TRBV6-5,12
CASSRGGRPTQYF,TGTGCCAGCAGTCGCGGGGGAAGACCCACGCAGTATTTT,TRBD2,once,TRBJ2-3,TRBV28,13
CASSVTGTGSYEQYF,TGTGCCAGCAGCGTTACCGGGACAGGGTCCTACGAGCAGTACTTC,TRBD1,once,TRBJ2-7,TRBV5-5,15
CASSLGGRGVSGNTIYF,TGTGCCAGCAGCTTAGGAGGTCGCGGGGTCTCTGGAAACACCATATATTTT,.,.,TRBJ1-3,TRBV11-2,17
CASSSMPGTGMNTEAFF,TGTGCCAGCAGTTCAATGCCCGGGACAGGGATGAACACTGAAGCTTTCTTT,TRBD1,.,TRBJ1-1,TRBV28,17
CASSQELYNEQFF,TGTGCCAGCAGCCAAGAACTTTACAATGAGCAGTTCTTC,.,.,TRBJ2-1,TRBV3-1/TRBV3-2,13
CASSLSGTLNTEAFF,TGTGCCAGCAGTTTGTCCGGGACATTGAACACTGAAGCTTTCTTT,.,.,TRBJ1-1,TRBV27,15
CASRRLAYSTGELFF,TGTGCCAGCCGCCGACTAGCATATAGCACCGGGGAGCTGTTTTTT,TRBD2,.,TRBJ2-2,TRBV2,15
CATSAFQRGLTNTEAFF,TGTGCCACCAGTGCCTTTCAGAGGGGGTTGACGAACACTGAAGCTTTCTTT,.,.,TRBJ1-1,TRBV24-1,17
CASSGTSGRSYEQYF,TGTGCCAGCAGCGGGACTAGCGGAAGATCCTACGAGCAGTACTTC,TRBD2,.,TRBJ2-7,TRBV5-4,15
CATSRALWGDSGNTIYF,TGTGCCACCAGCAGAGCCCTTTGGGGGGACTCTGGAAACACCATATATTTT,.,.,TRBJ1-3,TRBV15,17
CASSVLTGITEAFF,TGTGCCAGCAGCGTACTGACAGGCATCACTGAAGCTTTCTTT,.,few,TRBJ1-1,TRBV9,14
CASSHPGQGAREQYF,TGCGCCAGCAGCCACCCGGGACAGGGGGCGCGCGAGCAGTACTTC,TRBD1,.,TRBJ2-7,TRBV4-1,15
CAWGQEAGGPDTQYF,TGTGCCTGGGGCCAGGAAGCGGGAGGGCCAGATACGCAGTATTTT,TRBD2,.,TRBJ2-3,TRBV30,15
CASSLDRTSDRTDTQYF,TGCGCCAGCAGCTTGGACCGGACTAGCGATCGCACAGATACGCAGTATTTT,TRBD2,.,TRBJ2-3,TRBV5-1,17
CATSPRRRDGETQYF,TGTGCCACCAGCCCCCGCCGGAGGGATGGAGAGACCCAGTACTTC,.,.,TRBJ2-5,TRBV15,15
CASRSGEADTQYF,TGTGCCAGCAGATCAGGGGAAGCAGATACGCAGTATTTT,.,.,TRBJ2-3,TRBV12-3/TRBV12-4,13
CASSTSGGPVGYTF,TGTGCCAGCAGCACCTCAGGGGGCCCAGTCGGCTACACCTTC,TRBD1,few,TRBJ1-2,TRBV9,14
CASSLSFLETQYF,TGTGCCAGCAGTTTGAGTTTCTTAGAGACCCAGTACTTC,.,.,TRBJ2-5,TRBV12-3/TRBV12-4,13
CASSDLDRGGSPLHF,TGTGCCAGCAGTGATCTGGATCGGGGAGGGTCACCCCTCCACTTT,.,.,TRBJ1-6,TRBV2,15
CTRRAGGGKNIQYF,TGCACCCGGCGAGCGGGGGGGGGCAAAAACATTCAGTACTTC,.,.,TRBJ2-4,TRBV1,14
CAISESSNYEQYF,TGTGCCATCAGTGAGTCGAGTAATTACGAGCAGTACTTC,.,.,TRBJ2-7,TRBV10-3,13
CASSEELMYNEQFF,TGTGCCAGCAGTGAAGAGCTCATGTATAATGAGCAGTTCTTC,.,.,TRBJ2-1,TRBV25-1,14
CASRRQGEGGVPHQPQHF,TGTGCCAGCAGACGGCAGGGAGAGGGGGGGGTCCCGCATCAGCCCCAGCATTTT,.,.,TRBJ1-5,TRBV27,18
CASSPRSGGPPVRGYTF,TGTGCCAGCAGCCCCCGCTCCGGAGGACCACCGGTCCGTGGCTACACCTTC,.,.,TRBJ1-2,TRBV27,17
CASSIFAAGGVHYEQYF,TGTGCCAGTAGTATCTTCGCTGCGGGGGGGGTCCACTACGAGCAGTACTTC,TRBD2,.,TRBJ2-7,TRBV19,17
CASSPQTGYMNTEAFF,TGTGCCAGCTCACCACAGACAGGTTACATGAACACTGAAGCTTTCTTT,.,.,TRBJ1-1,TRBV18,16
CASSPAGVTDTQYF,TGCGCCAGCAGCCCGGCCGGGGTCACAGATACGCAGTATTTT,.,.,TRBJ2-3,TRBV5-1,14
CASSGWGTVAPNYGYTF,TGTGCCAGCAGCGGGTGGGGGACAGTAGCTCCTAACTATGGCTACACCTTC,TRBD1,.,TRBJ1-2,TRBV9,17
CASSIPGLEVEQYF,TGTGCCAGCAGCATACCGGGACTAGAGGTCGAGCAGTACTTC,TRBD2,.,TRBJ2-7,TRBV28,14
CASSPGDRSRNQPQHF,TGTGCCAGTAGTCCGGGGGACAGGAGTCGCAATCAGCCCCAGCATTTT,TRBD1,.,TRBJ1-5,TRBV19,16
CASTFRGGVNTGELFF,TGTGCCAGCACCTTTAGGGGAGGGGTGAACACCGGGGAGCTGTTTTTT,TRBD2,.,TRBJ2-2,TRBV7-2,16
CAWSGSGVNEKLFF,TGTGCCTGGAGTGGTTCGGGGGTCAATGAAAAACTGTTTTTT,.,.,TRBJ1-4,TRBV30,14
CAWRAKGQVNQPQHF,TGTGCCTGGAGAGCCAAGGGACAGGTCAATCAGCCCCAGCATTTT,TRBD1,.,TRBJ1-5,TRBV30,15
CASTRGQGADYGYTF,TGTGCCAGCACCCGAGGACAGGGAGCTGACTATGGCTACACCTTC,.,.,TRBJ1-2,TRBV21-1,15